Below are 17 T cell receptor beta chains sequenced from a single sample in a study of blood T cell repertoires in COVID-19. Clones were sequenced by immunoSEQ multiplex PCR, and TCRdb holds only the in-frame ones, with some missing. The sample lists approximately 100,000 clones, around 90% occurring once. The sample was peripheral blood. The receptors come from a woman aged 60 to 75 with acute or convalescent COVID-19.

This chain links TRBV5-1 with TRBJ2-1; TRBD2 might be the D (6 bases). Trimming shortened V by 2 bases and J by 7 bases, and 22 bases separated the two germline ends. This CDR3 has 17 amino acids. CDR1 SGHRS and CDR2 YFSETQ come from the germline V gene. In nucleotides, the CDR3 is TGCGCCAGCAGCTTTGATTTGAAGCGGGCTCGGGAGAATGAGCAGTTCTTC. Amino acids: CASSFDLKRARENEQFF.

V usage is TRBV7-8 and J usage is TRBJ2-1; 8 bases are a match to TRBD2. CDR1 is SGHVS, CDR2 FQNEAQ, per germline. Losses at the gene ends were 5 bases for V and 7 bases for J; bases not matched to a gene: 13. CDR3 length: 16 residues. The CDR3 coding sequence is TGTGCCAGCAGCATGACAAGCGGGAGATCTGCAAATGAGCAGTTCTTC. Protein sequence: CASSMTSGRSANEQFF.

V gene TRBV9 combines with J gene TRBJ1-1; a possible D gene is TRBD1 (6 bases). V was trimmed by 5 bases and J by 5 bases, leaving 13 bases between them. There are 13 residues in the CDR3. From germline, CDR1 is SGDLS and CDR2 YYNGEE. The CDR3 coding sequence is TGTGCCAGCAGTGAAACAGGGAGAACTGAAGCTTTCTTT. Residues: CASSETGRTEAFF.

The chain combines TRBV6-5 with TRBJ2-3, with D possibly being TRBD1 (5 bases). Per the germline V gene, CDR1 is MNHEY and CDR2 is SVGAGI. The V end lost 5 bases, the J end lost 6 bases, and 12 bases lay between the germline ends. The CDR3 is 13 residues long. In DNA form, the CDR3 reads TGTGCCAGCAGTCTCCCCCCAGGGGATACGCAGTATTTT. Its translation: CASSLPPGDTQYF.

CDR3 residues: CASSSSVVNEQFF. The CDR3 DNA reads as TGTGCCAGCAGTTCTAGCGTAGTTAATGAGCAGTTCTTC. The rearrangement links TRBV12-3 or TRBV12-4 to TRBJ2-1, with D perhaps TRBD2 (6 bases). Trimming took 4 bases from V and 7 from J, leaving 11 bases between them. This CDR3 has 13 residues.

CDR3 DNA sequence: TGTGCCAGCAGTTTTCTAGCGGGAGTGTACAATGAGCAGTTCTTC. Its translation is CASSFLAGVYNEQFF. V usage is TRBV27 and J usage is TRBJ2-1; 10 bases fit TRBD2. From germline, CDR1 is MNHEY and CDR2 SMNVEV (reference sequence). The CDR3 length is 15 residues. Unmatched junction bases numbered 3, after V lost 3 bases and J lost 4 bases.

The chain couples TRBV2 to TRBJ2-3, with 7 bases lining up with TRBD2. V shed 6 bases, J shed 4 bases, and the junction held 10 bases outside the gene matches. CDR3 length: 15 amino acids. Germline CDR1 and CDR2: SNHLY and FYNNEI. DNA for the CDR3: TGTGCCAGCAGAGAGCTTCGGGGGGTCCCAGATACGCAGTATTTT. Its translation: CASRELRGVPDTQYF. Combining the CDR3 with reference TRBV2 and TRBJ2-3 gives the whole variable domain EPEVTQTPSHQVTQMGQEVILRCVPISNHLYFYWYRQILGQKVEFLVSFYNNEISEKSEIFDDQFSVERPDGSNFTLKIRSTKLEDSAMYFCASRELRGVPDTQYFGPGTRLTVL.

This clone has a single count. The rearrangement uses TRBV14 and TRBJ2-3; tentative D call: TRBD1 (6 bases). The CDR3 is made up of 15 amino acids. V gave up 8 bases and J gave up 1 base, with 16 bases separating them. The germline CDR1 and CDR2 sequences are SGHDN and FVKESK. The CDR3 DNA sequence: TGTGCCAGCGGGAGACAGGCGCCCGGCACAGATACGCAGTATTTT. Its translation is CASGRQAPGTDTQYF.

This clone was detected only once. V usage is TRBV12-3 or TRBV12-4 and J usage is TRBJ2-1; D not certain. Trimming shortened V by 5 bases and J by 8 bases, and 10 bases separated the two germline ends. The CDR3 extends over 12 amino acids. The CDR3 coding sequence is TGTGCCAGCAGTCTAAGATTGGATGAGCAGTTCTTC. Protein sequence: CASSLRLDEQFF.

V gene TRBV5-5 combines with J gene TRBJ2-1; D is undetermined. Germline values: CDR1 SGHKS, CDR2 YYEKEE (reference sequence). This CDR3 comprises 16 residues. Trimming left V 0 bases short and J 0 bases short, with 10 bases between. The CDR3 nucleotides are TGTGCCAGCAGCTTGGTAGCTAGTAGCTCCTACAATGAGCAGTTCTTC. Residues: CASSLVASSSYNEQFF.

The chain couples TRBV6-5 to TRBJ2-1; 10 bases match TRBD2. V lost 10 bases, J lost 4 bases, and 7 bases stayed unmatched. The CDR3 has 14 residues. CDR1 and CDR2 from the germline V gene are MNHEY and SVGAGI. CDR3 bases: TGTGCCACCCGATTAGCGGGAGGTTACAATGAGCAGTTCTTC. Translation gives CATRLAGGYNEQFF.

This clone appeared once. The V gene is TRBV7-8, the J gene TRBJ2-3; 11 bases match TRBD2. The germline V gene has CDR1 SGHVS and CDR2 FQNEAQ. The CDR3 sequence is 16 residues long. J lost 4 bases, V lost 2 bases, and 5 bases had no gene match. CDR3 coding DNA: TGTGCCAGCAGCTTAACTAGCGGGAGTGGTGCAGATACGCAGTATTTT. It yields the protein CASSLTSGSGADTQYF.

The V call is TRBV19, the J call TRBJ1-2; tentatively, D is TRBD1 (5 bases). V was trimmed by 4 bases and J by 0 bases, leaving 12 bases between them. CDR1 LNHDA and CDR2 SQIVND come from the germline V gene (reference sequence). The CDR3 covers 15 residues. The CDR3 loop reads CASSTQGLPNYGYTF. CDR3 in DNA: TGTGCCAGTAGTACCCAGGGTCTACCTAACTATGGCTACACCTTC.

This rearrangement joins TRBV11-2 to TRBJ2-7; possibly TRBD2 for D (6 bases). In germline, CDR1 is SGHAT, CDR2 FQNNGV. Trimming shortened V by 5 bases and J by 3 bases, and 17 bases separated the two germline ends. CDR3 length: 15 amino acids. CDR3 sequence: CASSTGVVRGYEQYV. The CDR3 DNA follows: TGTGCCAGCAGCACGGGGGTTGTCCGGGGCTACGAGCAGTACGTC.

This chain connects TRBV2 to TRBJ1-5, with D tentatively TRBD1 (5 bases). V lost 6 bases and J lost 0, with 9 bases in between. The CDR3 totals 14 residues. The germline V gene has CDR1 SNHLY and CDR2 FYNNEI. CDR3 in amino acids: CASSSQGSNQPQHF. CDR3 coding DNA: TGTGCCAGCAGCTCGCAGGGTAGCAATCAGCCCCAGCATTTT. Based on the CDR3 plus reference TRBV2 and TRBJ1-5, the full variable domain is EPEVTQTPSHQVTQMGQEVILRCVPISNHLYFYWYRQILGQKVEFLVSFYNNEISEKSEIFDDQFSVERPDGSNFTLKIRSTKLEDSAMYFCASSSQGSNQPQHFGDGTRLSIL.

This sequence joins TRBV19 and TRBJ2-6; 7 bases are shared with TRBD1. The V gene end was trimmed by 7 bases and the J gene end by 7 bases; junction bases not matched to a gene: 10. The CDR3 consists of 15 residues. Germline CDR1 is LNHDA and CDR2 is SQIVND (reference sequence). This chain's CDR3 is CASTFNRGLANVLTF. The CDR3 DNA sequence: TGTGCCAGTACTTTCAACAGGGGATTAGCCAACGTCCTGACTTTC.

The chain links TRBV5-1 to TRBJ2-1, with D possibly being TRBD2 (6 bases). The CDR3 totals 16 residues. The V end lost 4 bases, the J end lost 4 bases, and 18 bases lay between the germline ends. The germline gives CDR1 SGHRS, CDR2 YFSETQ. CDR3 in amino acids: CASSPQVSGQYNEQFF. CDR3 bases: TGCGCCAGCAGCCCTCAAGTTAGCGGACAATACAATGAGCAGTTCTTC.